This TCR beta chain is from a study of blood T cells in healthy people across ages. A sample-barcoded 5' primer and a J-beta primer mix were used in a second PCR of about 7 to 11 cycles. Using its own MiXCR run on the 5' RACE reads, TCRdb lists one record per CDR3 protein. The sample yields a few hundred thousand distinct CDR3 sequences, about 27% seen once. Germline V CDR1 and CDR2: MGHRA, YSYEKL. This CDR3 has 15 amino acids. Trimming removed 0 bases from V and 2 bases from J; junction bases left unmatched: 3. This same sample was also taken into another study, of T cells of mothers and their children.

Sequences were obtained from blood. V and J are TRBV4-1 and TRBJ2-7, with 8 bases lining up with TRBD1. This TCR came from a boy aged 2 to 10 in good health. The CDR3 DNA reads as TGCGCCAGCAGCCAAGAGGACAGGGTTGCCTACGAGCAGTACTTC. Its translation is CASSQEDRVAYEQYF.